A single sample gave rise to the 13 T cell receptor beta chains below, sequenced in a study of Ad26.COV2.S vaccination and SARS-CoV-2 variants. The sample's treatment: around 19 received Ad26.COV2.S at low or high dose, single or two shots; about five received placebo; per-sample allocation not given. Samples were taken on day 63 after the first vaccine or placebo injection. Clones were sequenced by immunoSEQ multiplex PCR, and TCRdb holds only the in-frame ones, with some missing. The data contain 430,000 or so clones, 85% to 90% of them singletons. Sequences were derived from peripheral blood, sampled in a trial of Ad26.COV2.S vaccine versus placebo. These receptors all come from a person aged 18 to 65 who received the Ad26.COV2.S COVID-19 vaccine or a placebo.

For the CDR3, the DNA is TGTGCCAGCAGCTTATTAGCCCGACAGCCGGGAGAAAGTGACGAGCAGTACTTC. Translating it yields CASSLLARQPGESDEQYF. The V gene is TRBV7-9, the J gene TRBJ2-7, with TRBD2 as a possible D gene (6 bases). The CDR3 sequence is 18 residues long. Per germline, CDR1 SEHNR and CDR2 FQNEAQ (reference sequence). Trimming removed 2 bases at V and 5 bases at J, with 25 bases between.

The chain recombines TRBV5-7 with TRBJ1-5, with a tentative D call TRBD1 (6 bases). TRBV5-7 is classed as an ORF, of uncertain function. Trimming took off 3 bases at V and 2 bases at J, with 21 bases between the two ends. The CDR3 covers 18 residues. The CDR3 sequence: CASSWNPTGGICNQPQHF. DNA of the CDR3: TGTGCCAGCAGCTGGAACCCGACAGGAGGGATATGCAATCAGCCCCAGCATTTT.

CDR3 sequence reads: CASSQGGGNYQPQHF. CDR3 nucleotides: TGCGCCAGCAGCCAAGGAGGCGGGAACTATCAGCCCCAGCATTTT. The chain combines TRBV4-3 with TRBJ1-5; D remains ambiguous. Germline V gene data show CDR1 as LGHNA and CDR2 as YSLEER. The CDR3 sequence is 15 residues long. V was cut by 1 base and J by 5 bases, with 12 bases left in between.

The chain uses TRBV11-2 and TRBJ1-4; D is unresolved. CDR3 size: 13 residues. CDR1 is SGHAT and CDR2 is FQNNGV in the germline V gene. Trimming left V 3 bases short and J 8 bases short, with 10 bases between. The CDR3 spells CASSFGLGEKLFF. The CDR3 DNA sequence: TGTGCCAGCAGCTTCGGACTGGGAGAAAAACTGTTTTTT.

CDR3 loop: CASSGQGETQYF. Here the CDR3 DNA reads TGCGCCAGCAGCGGACAGGGTGAGACCCAGTACTTC. This rearrangement joins TRBV5-1 to TRBJ2-5; 8 bases are shared with TRBD1. The CDR3 sequence is 12 residues long. Germline V gene sequence: CDR1 SGHRS, CDR2 YFSETQ. V was clipped by 4 bases and J by 5 bases; unmatched bases: 1.

This clone was detected once. The CDR3 nucleotides are TGTGCCAGCAGTTTTACCGTTGTGACAGGGGGCGAAAAACTGTTTTTT. As protein: CASSFTVVTGGEKLFF. The chain recombines TRBV27 with TRBJ1-4, with 10 bases matching TRBD1. J gave up 8 bases and V 3 bases, and 9 bases lay outside the gene matches. CDR1 and CDR2 from the germline V gene are MNHEY and SMNVEV (reference sequence). The CDR3 runs 16 residues.

The chain uses TRBV24-1 and TRBJ1-2, with 8 positions matching TRBD1. The CDR3 spans 14 residues. The V and J ends lost 4 bases and 2 bases, in that order; junction bases with no gene match: 2. Germline V gene sequence: CDR1 KGHDR, CDR2 SFDVKD. This CDR3 is CATSDWTGNYGYTF. The CDR3 DNA sequence: TGTGCCACCAGTGACTGGACAGGGAACTATGGCTACACCTTC.

This clone showed up just a few times. V usage is TRBV6-5 and J usage is TRBJ1-1; maybe TRBD1 (5 bases). The V and J ends lost 6 bases and 0 bases respectively, with 11 bases between them. Germline V CDR1 and CDR2: MNHEY, SVGAGI. The CDR3 spans 14 residues. CDR3 in amino acids: CASRTDRLNTEAFF. The CDR3 DNA is TGTGCCAGCAGGACCGACAGATTGAACACTGAAGCTTTCTTT.

This chain links TRBV28 with TRBJ1-1, with 10 bases lining up with TRBD1. The CDR3 has 17 residues. The V gene's germline CDR1 is MDHEN and CDR2 SYDVKM. J was trimmed by 0 bases and V by 0 bases; bases with no gene match: 4. CDR3: CASSLWGTGAMNTEAFF. As DNA, the CDR3 is TGTGCCAGCAGTTTATGGGGGACAGGGGCCATGAACACTGAAGCTTTCTTT. Full variable domain (rest looked up from reference TRBV28 and TRBJ1-1): DVKVTQSSRYLVKRTGEKVFLECVQDMDHENMFWYRQDPGLGLRLIYFSYDVKMKEKGDIPEGYSVSREKKERFSLILESASTNQTSMYLCASSLWGTGAMNTEAFFGQGTRLTVV.

V gene TRBV19 combines with J gene TRBJ2-1; no reliable D call. With 1 base removed from V and 4 bases from J, the gap between germline ends came to 8 bases. From germline, CDR1 is LNHDA and CDR2 SQIVND (reference sequence). The CDR3 is 14 residues long. CDR3 sequence reads: CASSIGNWYNEQFF. The CDR3 bases are TGTGCCAGTAGTATAGGTAACTGGTACAATGAGCAGTTCTTC.

Concerning this clone itself: Distinct nucleotide sequences in the sample also encode this CDR3. The chain links TRBV5-1 to TRBJ2-7; D not certain. CDR3 length equals 13 residues. Trimming shortened V by 7 bases and J by 1 base, and 12 bases separated the two germline ends. In germline, CDR1 is SGHRS, CDR2 YFSETQ. The CDR3, as DNA: TGCGCCAGCTCCCCACCGTCATCCTACGAGCAGTACTTC. Translated: CASSPPSSYEQYF.

The rearrangement uses TRBV7-9 and TRBJ2-3, with D perhaps TRBD1 or TRBD2 (6 bases each). Germline CDR1 reads SEHNR; CDR2 reads FQNEAQ (reference sequence). The germline V and J ends were trimmed by 7 bases and 0 bases, with 11 bases remaining between them. The CDR3 loop spans 14 amino acids. The CDR3 DNA reads as TGTGCCAGCATCAAAGGGGGGAGCACAGATACGCAGTATTTT. Translation gives CASIKGGSTDTQYF. Using reference TRBV7-9 and TRBJ2-3 for the parts outside the CDR3, the full variable domain is DTGVSQNPRHKITKRGQNVTFRCDPISEHNRLYWYRQTLGQGPEFLTYFQNEAQLEKSRLLSDRFSAERPKGSFSTLEIQRTEQGDSAMYLCASIKGGSTDTQYFGPGTRLTVL.

The rearrangement joins TRBV5-6 to TRBJ1-1, with D possibly TRBD1 on 6 matching bases. Germline V CDR1 and CDR2: SGHDT, YYEEEE. Between the trimmed V and J ends, which lost 4 bases and 4 bases, there was a span of 23 bases. The CDR3 is made up of 17 amino acids. CDR3 in amino acids: CASSPEGDTREATEAFF. As DNA, the CDR3 is TGTGCCAGCAGCCCGGAAGGGGACACGAGGGAGGCCACTGAAGCTTTCTTT.